This TCR beta chain was captured by sequencing in a study of chemoradiotherapy in HPV16-positive cancers. Study results and limitations: The functional HPV-specific definition rests on just a couple of HPV16-positive patients. Better recurrence-free survival went with HPV-responsive T-cell expansion in HPV16-positive patients.

Assay: immunoSEQ multiplex PCR; the TCRdb copy retains only in-frame clones and omits some. There are about 6,400 clones in the sample; less than 85% occur only once, and 6.5% to 8% lies in the top ten. In regard to this clone: Its antigen remains unidentified.

The receptor comes from a human donor with HPV-associated anogenital cancer. The sample was tumor tissue, taken from a patient who underwent chemoradiotherapy.

CDR3 sequence reads: CASSEWWGLGGAGKNEQFF. CDR3 DNA sequence: TGTGCCAGCAGTGAATGGTGGGGTTTAGGGGGCGCTGGAAAAAATGAGCAGTTCTTC. This rearrangement joins TRBV2 to TRBJ2-1, with 7 positions matching TRBD1. The CDR3 spans 19 residues. Trimming at V came to 2 bases and at J to 7 bases, leaving 20 bases not matched to a gene. CDR1 is SNHLY and CDR2 is FYNNEI in the germline V gene.